Below, 8 T cell receptor beta chains from the same sample are listed, as sequenced in a study of PD-L1 blockade in urothelial cancer. Documented time point: peripheral blood 6 weeks after treatment start. Sequencing was performed with immunoSEQ multiplex PCR; in TCRdb, only in-frame clones are kept and a portion is missing. The data contain about 130,000 clones, 86% of them singletons. This specimen was PBMCs, taken around atezolizumab (anti-PD-L1) treatment. The receptors stem from a man aged 50-60 years with urothelial cancer.

For this clone: Germline and junction disagree at one end, which may indicate a read error. The chain has TRBV11-2 and TRBJ2-4, with D tentatively TRBD1 (6 bases). Per germline, CDR1 SGHAT and CDR2 FQNNGV. The CDR3 runs to 14 residues. The CDR3 region has the DNA TGTGCCAGCAGCCTAGAGGACAGACTCCGGCCTCAGTACTTC. Residues: CASSLEDRLRPQYF.

This clone was detected only a few times. The J gene is TRBJ2-7, the V gene TRBV10-2; TRBD1 matches at 8 bases. The junction had 12 bases not matched to a gene; V was cut back by 2 bases and J by 9 bases. The CDR3 runs to 15 residues. Germline V gene lookup returns CDR1 WSHSY and CDR2 SAAADI. The CDR3 protein is CASSEPDRGIRVQYF. CDR3 sequence (DNA): TGCGCCAGCAGTGAGCCCGACAGGGGAATACGAGTGCAGTACTTC.

V gene TRBV28 combines with J gene TRBJ1-1, with 9 bases that match TRBD1. J gave up 7 bases and V 5 bases, and 17 bases lay outside the gene matches. This CDR3 contains 17 residues. CDR1 is MDHEN, CDR2 SYDVKM, per germline. This chain's CDR3 is CASSPPTGGGFYGEAFF. The CDR3, as DNA: TGTGCCAGCAGTCCGCCAACAGGGGGCGGTTTCTATGGTGAAGCTTTCTTT.

J is TRBJ2-3 and V is TRBV19; 9 nucleotides match TRBD2. This CDR3 is built from 16 residues. Germline V CDR1 and CDR2: LNHDA, SQIVND (reference sequence). Trimming removed 5 bases from V and 6 bases from J; junction bases left unmatched: 12. CDR3 protein: CASSFQAGGPPDTQYF. In DNA form, the CDR3 reads TGTGCCAGTAGTTTCCAAGCGGGAGGCCCTCCGGATACGCAGTATTTT. The full variable domain, with the rest looked up from reference TRBV19 and TRBJ2-3, is DGGITQSPKYLFRKEGQNVTLSCEQNLNHDAMYWYRQDPGQGLRLIYYSQIVNDFQKGDIAEGYSVSREKKESFPLTVTSAQKNPTAFYLCASSFQAGGPPDTQYFGPGTRLTVL.

The chain is built from TRBV4-2 and TRBJ2-1; 7 bases agree with TRBD2. This CDR3 has 14 amino acids. The germline V gene has CDR1 LGHNA and CDR2 YNFKEQ. V lost 0 bases and J lost 14; bases outside the gene matches: 10. CDR3: CASSQETSPVEKFF. CDR3 DNA: TGTGCCAGCAGCCAAGAGACTAGCCCCGTGGAGAAGTTCTTC.

The CDR3, as DNA: TGTGCCAGCAGCCTGACATCTAAGGGGGCCCACAATGAGCAGTTCTTC. Translated, it gives CASSLTSKGAHNEQFF. The rearrangement uses TRBV28 and TRBJ2-1; 7 nucleotides match TRBD1. CDR1 and CDR2 from the germline V gene are MDHEN and SYDVKM. The CDR3 is 16 residues long. V shed 6 bases, J shed 5 bases, and the junction held 13 bases outside the gene matches.

The chain links TRBV30 to TRBJ1-5, with a weak D call TRBD1 (6 bases). Trimming left V 5 bases short and J 3 bases short, with 11 bases between. The germline V gene has CDR1 GTSNPN and CDR2 SVGIG (reference sequence). The CDR3 is 13 residues long. The CDR3 region is CAWRRGNNQPQHF. The CDR3 region has the DNA TGTGCCTGGCGCAGGGGCAACAATCAGCCCCAGCATTTT. Using reference TRBV30 and TRBJ1-5 for the parts outside the CDR3, the full variable domain is SQTIHQWPATLVQPVGSPLSLECTVEGTSNPNLYWYRQAAGRGLQLLFYSVGIGQISSEVPQNLSASRPQDRQFILSSKKLLLSDSGFYLCAWRRGNNQPQHFGDGTRLSIL.

The chain carries TRBV5-1 and TRBJ2-7, with TRBD2 as a possible D gene (6 bases). Germline CDR1 reads SGHRS; CDR2 reads YFSETQ. The V end lost 4 bases, the J end lost 0 bases, and 11 bases lay between the germline ends. The CDR3 totals 14 residues. This CDR3 reads CASSPGGISYEQYF. CDR3 coding DNA: TGCGCCAGCAGCCCCGGGGGTATCTCCTACGAGCAGTACTTC.